The rows below give T cell receptor beta chains drawn from one sample of a study of T cell responses to AZD1222 COVID-19 vaccine. Sequencing was performed with immunoSEQ multiplex PCR; in TCRdb, only in-frame clones are kept and a portion is missing. The repertoire has about 76,000 clones, more than 60% of them found once; the top ten carry approximately 25%. The specimen comprised peripheral blood, sampled 28 days after the second dose of the MenACWY control vaccine. The source is an adult who received the MenACWY meningococcal vaccine as a control. Both conserved end residues are part of each CDR3. A D gene is named only where the DNA matches it firmly. Rows give clone size only sometimes, using once, few, many, or a class for an expanded clone.

D gene	V gene	J gene	clone size	CDR3 protein	CDR3 DNA
TRBD2	TRBV3-1/TRBV3-2	TRBJ2-2	-	CASSHPPGGGSGELFF	TGTGCCAGCAGCCACCCTCCCGGGGGGGGCTCCGGGGAGCTGTTTTTT
-	TRBV6-6	TRBJ1-2	-	CASSRVDSYGYTF	TGTGCCAGCAGTCGAGTTGACAGCTATGGCTACACCTTC
-	TRBV19	TRBJ2-7	few	CASSPGAEYEQYF	TGTGCCAGTAGTCCAGGGGCGGAGTACGAGCAGTACTTC
-	TRBV3-1/TRBV3-2	TRBJ1-2	-	CASSQERTANYGYTF	TGTGCCAGCAGCCAAGAGAGGACTGCTAACTATGGCTACACCTTC
TRBD1	TRBV28	TRBJ1-1	-	CASSPRPGGGTEAFF	TGTGCCAGCAGTCCCCGACCAGGGGGGGGTACTGAAGCTTTCTTT
TRBD2	TRBV7-6	TRBJ2-1	-	CASSLNPGGGNEQFF	TGTGCCAGCAGCTTAAACCCGGGGGGGGGCAATGAGCAGTTCTTC
-	TRBV6-5	TRBJ1-5	-	CASGSSNQPQHF	TGTGCCAGTGGAAGTAGCAATCAGCCCCAGCATTTT
TRBD1	TRBV27	TRBJ1-5	once	CASSFPRRGPYSNQPQHF	TGTGCCAGCAGTTTCCCCCGGAGGGGGCCTTATAGCAATCAGCCCCAGCATTTT
-	TRBV27	TRBJ1-3	-	CASSLSSGNTIYF	TGTGCCAGCAGTTTGAGCTCTGGAAACACCATATATTTT
-	TRBV3-1/TRBV3-2	TRBJ1-2	-	CASSQGLGAYGYTF	TGTGCCAGCAGCCAAGGTCTGGGGGCTTATGGCTACACCTTC
-	TRBV6-1	TRBJ1-2	-	CASSELVPNYGYTF	TGTGCCAGCAGTGAATTAGTACCAAACTATGGCTACACCTTC
-	TRBV6-5	TRBJ2-3	-	CAPFSTSSGTDTQYF	TGTGCCCCCTTTTCGACAAGTAGTGGCACAGATACGCAGTATTTT
TRBD1	TRBV11-1	TRBJ1-1	once	CASSSRDRVTEAFF	TGTGCCAGCAGCTCGCGGGACAGGGTAACTGAAGCTTTCTTT
TRBD1	TRBV29-1	TRBJ2-1	-	CSLRGQGAGEQFF	TGCAGCCTCCGTGGACAGGGGGCGGGTGAGCAGTTCTTC
-	TRBV30	TRBJ1-5	-	CACSRESNQPQHF	TGTGCCTGTTCCAGGGAAAGCAATCAGCCCCAGCATTTT
-	TRBV10-3	TRBJ2-2	few	CAISGGGTGELFF	TGTGCCATCAGTGGAGGGGGCACCGGGGAGCTGTTTTTT
TRBD1	TRBV5-1	TRBJ2-1	-	CASSLAGQFYNEQFF	TGCGCCAGCAGCTTGGCGGGACAGTTCTACAATGAGCAGTTCTTC
-	TRBV29-1	TRBJ2-3	-	CSAGDRSTDTQYF	TGCAGCGCGGGGGACAGATCCACAGATACGCAGTATTTT
-	TRBV5-1	TRBJ1-1	few	CASSPFTREEAFF	TGCGCCAGCAGCCCCTTTACCCGGGAGGAAGCTTTCTTT
-	TRBV3-1/TRBV3-2	TRBJ2-3	-	CASSQAFQGTSTDTQYF	TGTGCCAGCAGCCAAGCGTTCCAGGGAACTAGCACAGATACGCAGTATTTT
-	TRBV28	TRBJ2-3	-	CASSMSRNTDTQYF	TGTGCCAGCAGTATGTCTAGGAACACAGATACGCAGTATTTT
-	TRBV7-8	TRBJ1-5	-	CASSLEGSRGQPQHF	TGTGCCAGCAGCTTAGAAGGGTCGCGAGGTCAGCCCCAGCATTTT
TRBD1	TRBV2	TRBJ1-2	-	CASRGQTNYGYTF	TGTGCCAGCAGGGGACAGACTAACTATGGCTACACCTTC
-	TRBV28	TRBJ1-1	-	CASSLSGAEAFF	TGTGCCAGCAGTTTATCGGGGGCCGAAGCTTTCTTT
-	TRBV7-3	TRBJ1-1	-	CASIPIVENTEAFF	TGTGCCAGCATCCCGATCGTCGAGAACACTGAAGCTTTCTTT
-	TRBV10-3	TRBJ1-2	few	CAISEVKREVPYGYTF	TGTGCCATCAGTGAGGTTAAAAGGGAGGTCCCATATGGCTACACCTTC
-	TRBV27	TRBJ2-2	once	CASKEKGGGTYPLGELFF	TGTGCCAGCAAGGAGAAGGGGGGCGGGACATATCCTCTGGGGGAGCTGTTTTTT
-	TRBV27	TRBJ1-1	-	CASSLKGGRTEAFF	TGTGCCAGCAGTTTAAAAGGGGGTCGTACTGAAGCTTTCTTT
-	TRBV27	TRBJ2-6	-	CASREESSGANVLTF	TGTGCCAGCAGGGAGGAGAGCTCTGGGGCCAACGTCCTGACTTTC
-	TRBV2	TRBJ1-2	-	CASSDSGRANYGYTF	TGTGCCAGCAGTGATTCCGGCAGGGCTAACTATGGCTACACCTTC
-	TRBV12-3/TRBV12-4	TRBJ2-6	-	CASRPSGANVLTF	TGTGCCAGCAGACCCTCTGGGGCCAACGTCCTGACTTTC